Many counts were recorded for the clone carrying this TCR beta chain. Healthy Caucasians provided all donations. The sample is drawn from a study of identical twins. One entry per CDR3 protein results from TCRdb running MiXCR on the 5' RACE reads. The data show some 330,000 distinct CDR3 sequences, roughly 10% seen once. Germline CDR1 reads SGHRS; CDR2 reads YFSETQ. The J segment lost 7 bases and the V segment lost 7 bases, leaving 16 bases of the junction unmatched. The CDR3 spans 17 residues. This TCR derives from a woman aged 50 to 60 in good health. Input material: naive T cells sorted from blood. V is TRBV5-1 and J is TRBJ2-1; TRBD2 matches at 11 bases. The CDR3 DNA reads TGCGCCAGCGGAAAGGAGAATAGCGGGAGGGCCCAGAATGAGCAGTTCTTC. Translated, it gives CASGKENSGRAQNEQFF. The full variable domain, in which reference TRBV5-1 and TRBJ2-1 provide the parts outside the CDR3, is KAGVTQTPRYLIKTRGQQVTLSCSPISGHRSVSWYQQTPGQGLQFLFEYFSETQRNKGNFPGRFSGRQFSNSRSEMNVSTLELGDSALYLCASGKENSGRAQNEQFFGPGTRLTVL.